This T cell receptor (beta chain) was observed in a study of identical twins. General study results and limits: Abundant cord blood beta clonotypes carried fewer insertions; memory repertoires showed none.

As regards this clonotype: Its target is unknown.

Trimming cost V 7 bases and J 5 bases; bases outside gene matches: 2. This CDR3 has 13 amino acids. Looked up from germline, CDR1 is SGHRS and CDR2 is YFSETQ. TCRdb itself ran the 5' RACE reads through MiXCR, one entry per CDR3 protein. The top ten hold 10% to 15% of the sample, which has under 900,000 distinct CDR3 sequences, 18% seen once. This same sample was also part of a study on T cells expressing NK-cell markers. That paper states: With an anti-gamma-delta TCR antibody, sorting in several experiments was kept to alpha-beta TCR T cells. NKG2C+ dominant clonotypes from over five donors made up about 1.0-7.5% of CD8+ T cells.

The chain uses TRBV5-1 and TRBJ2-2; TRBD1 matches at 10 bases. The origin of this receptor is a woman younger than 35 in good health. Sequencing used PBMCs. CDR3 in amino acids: CASGQGETGELFF. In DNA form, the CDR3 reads TGCGCCAGCGGACAGGGGGAAACCGGGGAGCTGTTTTTT.